This T cell receptor (beta chain) is drawn from a study of T cells in Graves' hyperthyroidism and ophthalmopathy. Study-wide results and limits: The model anticipated ophthalmopathy a median about 6.5 months pre-onset. In blood, most of the thyroid clonotypes expanded above 0.001 were also present.

This clonotype occurred many times. The antigen is unknown. Amplification targeted TCR beta CDR3 regions from RNA transcripts. Initially, a first-round RT-PCR of the TCR CDR3 employed the HTBI primer set. TCRdb itself ran the multiplex PCR reads through MiXCR, one entry per CDR3 protein. The data show 300,000 to 400,000 distinct CDR3 sequences, roughly 21% seen once. The CDR3 has 15 residues. V lost 2 bases and J 1 base, leaving 11 bases between the germline ends. V gene TRBV12-3 or TRBV12-4 combines with J gene TRBJ1-1, with D uncertain. The receptor comes from a woman between 45 and 60 years old with Graves' hyperthyroidism. Material for sequencing was blood. CDR3 sequence reads: CASSLKQVRNTEAFF. CDR3 DNA: TGTGCCAGCAGTTTAAAGCAGGTCCGGAACACTGAAGCTTTCTTT.